This TCR beta chain was profiled in a study of blood T cell repertoires in COVID-19. Authors' data handling: Amplified reference gene primers provided the basis for estimating nucleated cell counts. The method was immunoSEQ multiplex PCR; TCRdb's version includes in-frame clones alone and lacks a portion of them. V, J and clone size were drawn from that table, and D and trimming were deduced from the DNA. The repertoire has 220,000 or so clones, roughly nine tenths of them found once; the top ten carry around 6.5%. This CDR3 contains 15 residues. Germline V gene sequence: CDR1 SGHTA, CDR2 FQGNSA. The junction had 6 bases not matched to a gene; V was cut back by 1 base and J by 6 bases.

This TCR derives from a man aged 55 to 70 who had recovered from COVID-19. The J gene is TRBJ1-5, the V gene TRBV7-2; 7 nucleotides line up with TRBD1. Sample: peripheral blood. Here the CDR3 reads CASSLDGQVFQPQHF. CDR3 sequence (DNA): TGTGCCAGCAGCTTAGATGGACAGGTCTTTCAGCCCCAGCATTTT.